The 22 T cell receptor beta chains given below trace back to one sample, sequenced in a study of technical replicates of blood from a few donors. Measured with immunoSEQ multiplex PCR; TCRdb has only the in-frame clones, and not every one. Counted here are about 54,000 clones, 94% occurring once; the ten biggest clones make up approximately 0.2%. The sequenced material came from T cells isolated from PBMCs. The receptors derive from a human donor in good health.

The CDR3 DNA reads TGTGCCAGCAGCTTACAGGGATCCTACGAGCAGTACTTC. Translated: CASSLQGSYEQYF. The chain recombines TRBV5-4 with TRBJ2-7; TRBD1 is a possible D gene (6 bases). This CDR3 has 13 amino acids. V lost 2 bases and J lost 1, with 7 bases in between. The germline CDR1 and CDR2 sequences are SGHNT and YYREEE (reference sequence).

The genes are TRBV7-9 and TRBJ1-1; D possibly corresponds to TRBD1 (5 bases). Trimming stripped 5 bases from V and 1 base from J, with 8 bases between. Germline CDR1 and CDR2: SEHNR and FQNEAQ (reference sequence). The CDR3 sequence is 13 residues long. The CDR3: CASSRGTNTEAFF. The CDR3 nucleotides are TGTGCCAGCAGCCGGGGGACGAACACTGAAGCTTTCTTT.

The rearrangement uses TRBV14 and TRBJ2-1; TRBD1 aligns across 8 bases. CDR1 is SGHDN, CDR2 FVKESK, per germline. The length of the CDR3 is 16 residues. V lost 3 bases and J lost 2; bases outside the gene matches: 6. CDR3 nucleotides: TGTGCCAGCAGCCACCCACGGACAGGGCCCTACAATGAGCAGTTCTTC. Its translation: CASSHPRTGPYNEQFF. The entire variable domain, with the rest obtained from reference TRBV14 and TRBJ2-1, is as follows: EAGVTQFPSHSVIEKGQTVTLRCDPISGHDNLYWYRRVMGKEIKFLLHFVKESKQDESGMPNNRFLAERTGGTYSTLKVQPAELEDSGVYFCASSHPRTGPYNEQFFGPGTRLTVL.

The chain links TRBV5-1 to TRBJ1-2; maybe TRBD1 (5 bases). The length of the CDR3 is 15 residues. Germline CDR1 reads SGHRS; CDR2 reads YFSETQ. V was clipped by 4 bases and J by 4 bases, with 17 bases between them. CDR3 in amino acids: CASSTTTELVYGYTF. DNA of the CDR3: TGCGCCAGCAGCACAACGACAGAGTTGGTCTATGGCTACACCTTC.

V gene TRBV15 combines with J gene TRBJ2-1; 11 nucleotides agree with TRBD2. The ends lost 0 bases at V and 5 bases at J; junction bases unmatched: 6. The CDR3 consists of 17 residues. Germline V gives CDR1 LNHNV, CDR2 YYDKDF (reference sequence). The CDR3 protein is CATSRELLAGGDNEQFF. The CDR3 DNA is TGTGCCACCAGCAGAGAGCTTCTAGCGGGGGGCGACAATGAGCAGTTCTTC.

V and J are TRBV7-9 and TRBJ2-6, with 9 bases matching TRBD1. Germline-derived CDR1 and CDR2 are SEHNR and FQNEAQ (reference sequence). V gave up 2 bases and J gave up 0 bases; unmatched junction bases: 8. This CDR3 is built from 19 residues. CDR3: CASSLLATGGNSGANVLTF. CDR3 in DNA: TGTGCCAGCAGCTTATTGGCAACAGGGGGCAACTCTGGGGCCAACGTCCTGACTTTC.

This clone was recorded once. The chain couples TRBV10-1 to TRBJ1-2, with D possibly TRBD1 on 6 matching bases. Trimming took off 7 bases at V and 6 bases at J, with 33 bases between the two ends. CDR1 is WNHNN and CDR2 is SYGVQD in the germline V gene (reference sequence). The CDR3 runs to 19 residues. The CDR3 here is CASNARISTGQPGEDGYTF. The CDR3 nucleotides are TGCGCCAGCAATGCTAGAATCTCGACCGGACAGCCCGGAGAGGATGGCTACACCTTC.

The chain uses TRBV5-4 and TRBJ1-6, with TRBD1 as a possible D gene (6 bases). Deletions cut 0 bases from V and 7 bases from J, with 14 bases between. CDR3 length: 16 amino acids. CDR1 SGHNT and CDR2 YYREEE come from the germline V gene (reference sequence). CDR3 sequence (DNA): TGTGCCAGCAGCTTGGAGAGCAGTGGACAGAATTCACCCCTCCACTTT. It is translated as CASSLESSGQNSPLHF.

The J gene is TRBJ1-1, the V gene TRBV11-1, with unresolved D. There are 16 residues in the CDR3. Germline CDR1 reads SGHAT; CDR2 reads FQDESV (reference sequence). V lost 1 base, J lost 0 bases, and 12 bases lay in between. The CDR3 here is CASSLELVSLNTEAFF. The CDR3 DNA sequence: TGTGCCAGCAGCTTAGAGCTTGTAAGCCTGAACACTGAAGCTTTCTTT.

The V and J genes are TRBV5-1 and TRBJ2-1, with D possibly being TRBD1 (5 bases). The CDR3 loop spans 14 amino acids. Per the germline V gene, CDR1 is SGHRS and CDR2 is YFSETQ. V was cut by 4 bases and J by 1 base, with 9 bases left in between. CDR3 sequence (DNA): TGCGCCAGCAGCCAGGGTGCGTCCTACAATGAGCAGTTCTTC. Its protein is CASSQGASYNEQFF.

The chain has TRBV5-4 and TRBJ1-1; 8 bases match TRBD1. V lost 7 bases to trimming and J lost 3 bases; unmatched junction nucleotides: 11. Germline CDR1 and CDR2: SGHNT and YYREEE (reference sequence). CDR3 size: 15 residues. The DNA of the CDR3 is TGTGCCAGCGCTACCTTGGGACAGGCGGACACTGAAGCTTTCTTT. Amino acids: CASATLGQADTEAFF.

The chain couples TRBV28 to TRBJ2-2, with D unresolved. The V end was cut by 1 base, the J end by 7 bases, with 4 bases between. The length of the CDR3 is 12 residues. Germline V gene data show CDR1 as MDHEN and CDR2 as SYDVKM. In DNA, the CDR3 is TGTGCCAGCAGTTTATCGGTCGGGGAGCTGTTTTTT. Protein sequence: CASSLSVGELFF.

J is TRBJ2-1 and V is TRBV5-1; weak D call: TRBD2 (6 bases). Per the germline V gene, CDR1 is SGHRS and CDR2 is YFSETQ. V was shortened by 6 bases and J by 0 bases, with 16 bases between the two germline ends. This CDR3 region has 16 residues. The CDR3 reads CASTKGGASSYNEQFF. For the CDR3, the DNA is TGCGCCAGCACCAAAGGAGGGGCTTCCTCCTACAATGAGCAGTTCTTC. The full variable domain, with the rest looked up from reference TRBV5-1 and TRBJ2-1, is KAGVTQTPRYLIKTRGQQVTLSCSPISGHRSVSWYQQTPGQGLQFLFEYFSETQRNKGNFPGRFSGRQFSNSRSEMNVSTLELGDSALYLCASTKGGASSYNEQFFGPGTRLTVL.

V gene TRBV5-4 combines with J gene TRBJ1-4; 7 bases line up with TRBD1. The V segment lost 4 bases and the J segment 7 bases; nucleotides outside the gene matches: 7. Germline V gene data show CDR1 as SGHNT and CDR2 as YYREEE (reference sequence). The CDR3 covers 14 residues. The CDR3 sequence: CASSRQGQGEKLFF. CDR3 bases: TGTGCCAGCAGCCGACAGGGACAAGGTGAAAAACTGTTTTTT.

The rearrangement joins TRBV6-5 to TRBJ2-7, with 10 positions matching TRBD2. Germline CDR1 MNHEY, CDR2 SVGAGI. Germline trimming cut 5 bases from V and 2 bases from J; bases unmatched to any gene: 6. The CDR3 spans 15 residues. CDR3 nucleotides: TGTGCCAGCAGTACCTTAGCGGGAGGCACCTACGAGCAGTACTTC. As protein: CASSTLAGGTYEQYF.

The chain combines TRBV5-4 with TRBJ2-1; 8 nucleotides line up with TRBD1. V was pared by 4 bases and J by 5 bases, with 11 bases of the junction left unmatched. The CDR3 loop spans 16 amino acids. Germline V gene sequence: CDR1 SGHNT, CDR2 YYREEE (reference sequence). CDR3 sequence (DNA): TGTGCCAGCAGCCCCAGACAGGGGATCCCCAACAATGAGCAGTTCTTC. The encoded protein is CASSPRQGIPNNEQFF. Looking up the rest from reference TRBV5-4 and TRBJ2-1 gives the full variable domain: ETGVTQSPTHLIKTRGQQVTLRCSSQSGHNTVSWYQQALGQGPQFIFQYYREEENGRGNFPPRFSGLQFPNYSSELNVNALELDDSALYLCASSPRQGIPNNEQFFGPGTRLTVL.

The gene calls are TRBV6-5 and TRBJ1-2, with D possibly being TRBD1 (5 bases). The germline CDR1 and CDR2 sequences are MNHEY and SVGAGI. V was clipped by 4 bases and J by 8 bases, with 14 bases between them. The CDR3 runs to 13 residues. The CDR3 protein is CASSSRGVGGYTF. The CDR3 bases are TGTGCCAGCAGTTCGCGGGGGGTAGGGGGCTACACCTTC.

The V gene is TRBV18, the J gene TRBJ1-1; D remains ambiguous. Trimming removed 2 bases at V and 0 bases at J, with 10 bases between. Per germline, CDR1 KGHSH and CDR2 LQKENI. The CDR3 runs to 15 residues. The CDR3 DNA reads TGTGCCAGCTCACCAACGGCAGACATGAACACTGAAGCTTTCTTT. Translated, it gives CASSPTADMNTEAFF.

The gene calls are TRBV29-1 and TRBJ2-7; D is unclear. The CDR3 contains 13 residues. Per the germline V gene, CDR1 is SQVTM and CDR2 is ANQGSEA. The V end lost 5 bases, the J end lost 3 bases, and 14 bases lay between the germline ends. CDR3 residues: CSVKTGLNYEQYF. The CDR3 DNA follows: TGCAGCGTTAAGACTGGGTTGAACTACGAGCAGTACTTC.

The chain is built from TRBV7-9 and TRBJ1-1, with 7 nucleotides matching TRBD1. Germline V gene lookup returns CDR1 SEHNR and CDR2 FQNEAQ (reference sequence). The CDR3 spans 17 residues. J lost 1 base, V lost 2 bases, and 10 bases had no gene match. The CDR3 DNA sequence: TGTGCCAGCAGCTTAAGGGACAGCCATTGGGGGAACACTGAAGCTTTCTTT. It translates to CASSLRDSHWGNTEAFF.

This clone was seen a few times. The V and J genes are TRBV10-1 and TRBJ1-1; D ambiguous. The V gene lost 2 bases and the J gene lost 4 bases, with 8 bases spanning the gap. The CDR3 loop spans 13 amino acids. CDR1 and CDR2 from the germline V gene are WNHNN and SYGVQD (reference sequence). CDR3 sequence (DNA): TGCGCCAGCAGTGAGAGAGGTGGCACTGAAGCTTTCTTT. This codes for CASSERGGTEAFF.

This clone was counted only a few times. The CDR3 protein is CASSYSRVSTEAFF. The DNA of the CDR3 is TGTGCCAGCAGTTACTCGCGGGTGAGCACTGAAGCTTTCTTT. The chain couples TRBV6-5 to TRBJ1-1; no definite D call. The CDR3 runs to 14 residues. Germline CDR1 is MNHEY and CDR2 is SVGAGI. V dropped 0 bases and J dropped 4 bases, with 9 bases sitting between them.